The rows below give T cell receptor beta chains drawn from one sample of a study of molecular identifiers for immune sequencing clone quantification. TCRdb fed the PCR reads into MiXCR, producing one record per CDR3 protein. The sample carries hundreds of thousands of distinct CDR3 sequences, 15% to 20% recorded once. The sequenced sample consisted of naive CD8+ T cells from blood, with Jurkat cell RNA spiked in. Receptor source: a human donor in good health. Some libraries in this study had Jurkat cell RNA spiked in. Both conserved end residues are part of each CDR3. The size of a clone is reported for some rows only, either as once, few or many, or as a class for expanded clones.

V,size,CDR3
TRBV4-3,many,CASSPGTHDYEQYF
TRBV19,.,CASSIVGLRNQPQHF
TRBV19,few,CASSYRDRVDQPQHF
TRBV6-1,.,CASSDGAGGYQPQHF
TRBV7-9,many,CASSLSGQGHEQYF
TRBV4-3,few,CASSQDRDASYEQYF
TRBV12-5,.,CASGWGTYEQYF
TRBV7-9,.,CASSLESAGPEQFF
TRBV6-5,few,CASSPRTQLAGNNEQFF
TRBV12-3/TRBV12-4,many,CASSSGTGPGDTEAFF
TRBV30,many,CAWSGGYQPQHF
TRBV20-1,many,CSARDQYYEQYF
TRBV19,few,CASSMGSWNTEAFF
TRBV27,many,CASSLSGTVNEQFF
TRBV6-2/TRBV6-3,.,CASSYGFGGGGDTQYF
TRBV7-9,many,CASSLGGVDEKLFF
TRBV5-1,many,CASRLGNTEAFF
TRBV6-1,few,CASTDLTSGSFYEQYF
TRBV9,few,CASSETSVGTGELFF
TRBV7-9,many,CASSPDRSTSTDTQYF
TRBV19,.,CASVDYYNEQFF
TRBV9,.,CASSPPRSGELFF
TRBV14,.,CASSQARQGGSNQPQHF
TRBV19,many,CASSPLAKYNEQFF
TRBV4-2,many,CASSQARWDNSPLHF
TRBV28,many,CASSPFKPGGVGNQPQHF
TRBV5-6,few,CASSLAGGGSNQPQHF
TRBV28,many,CASSRTSGNTGELFF
TRBV20-1,many,CSAARLAETDTQYF
TRBV3-1,.,CASSQSRDFEETQYF
TRBV5-1,many,CASSYLIKSTGRFSQETQYF
TRBV30,many,CAWQRGEKLFF
TRBV7-9,many,CASSLVDGNEKLFF
TRBV10-3,many,CAISESGTSYEQYF
TRBV4-3,many,CASSQGSPGVYGYTF
TRBV4-2,.,CASSQGVAGGLLQETQYF
TRBV5-6,.,CASSFPALEGQETQYF
TRBV19,.,CASRIGETQYF
TRBV5-1,many,CASSLPGSGDTEAFF